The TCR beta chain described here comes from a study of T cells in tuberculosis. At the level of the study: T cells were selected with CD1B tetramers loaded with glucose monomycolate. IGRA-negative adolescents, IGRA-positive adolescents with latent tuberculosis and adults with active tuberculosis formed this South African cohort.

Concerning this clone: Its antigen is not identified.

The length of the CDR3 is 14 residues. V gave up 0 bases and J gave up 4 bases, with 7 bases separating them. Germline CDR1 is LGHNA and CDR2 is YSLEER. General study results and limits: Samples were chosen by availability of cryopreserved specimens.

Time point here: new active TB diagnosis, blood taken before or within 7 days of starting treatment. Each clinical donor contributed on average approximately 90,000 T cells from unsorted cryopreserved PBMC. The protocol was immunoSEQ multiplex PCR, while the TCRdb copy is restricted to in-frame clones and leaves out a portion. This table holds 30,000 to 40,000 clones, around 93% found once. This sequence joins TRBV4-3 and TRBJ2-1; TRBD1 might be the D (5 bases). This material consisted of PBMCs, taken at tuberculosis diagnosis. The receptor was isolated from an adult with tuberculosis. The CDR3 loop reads CASSQETGYNEQFF. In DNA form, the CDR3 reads TGCGCCAGCAGCCAAGAAACAGGTTACAATGAGCAGTTCTTC.